The clone carrying this TCR beta chain showed up just a few times. What it binds is not known. This sample was taken from a study of blood T cells in healthy people across ages. Study at large: Capture via template switching afforded approximately one barcoded beta molecule per two T cells.

Using a J-beta primer mix together with a sample-barcoded 5' primer, a second PCR was run for roughly 7 to 11 cycles. MiXCR, applied by TCRdb to the 5' RACE reads, yields one record per CDR3 protein. The repertoire holds 920,000 or so distinct CDR3 sequences, with over 35% as singletons. V shed 0 bases and J shed 6 bases, with 14 bases lying between them. The CDR3 is 15 residues long. The germline V gene has CDR1 LGHDT and CDR2 YNNKEL (reference sequence). Notes on the study in general: In the absence of known donor CMV status, changes in expanded clonotypes were possibly confounded.

The sequence derives from an older woman in good health. V usage is TRBV3-1 and J usage is TRBJ2-5; no clear D. The sample taken for sequencing was blood. The CDR3 protein is CASSQDVGFLQTQYF. For the CDR3, the DNA is TGTGCCAGCAGCCAAGACGTCGGTTTTCTTCAGACCCAGTACTTC.